The 7 T cell receptor beta chains below come from one sample, sequenced in a study of blood T cell repertoires in COVID-19. TCRdb keeps only in-frame clones here, not all; method: immunoSEQ multiplex PCR. The repertoire consists of over 95,000 clones, with approximately 89% occurring once and the leading ten covering about 6.1%. Sequencing was done on a sample of peripheral blood. The receptors here all came from a woman aged 55-75 years with COVID-19, enrolled during active disease.

This clone appeared a single time. The V and J genes are TRBV19 and TRBJ1-2, with D possibly matching TRBD1 (5 bases). CDR3 length: 13 residues. The V gene lost 3 bases and the J gene lost 4 bases, with 9 bases spanning the gap. The germline V gene encodes CDR1 LNHDA and CDR2 SQIVND (reference sequence). CDR3 DNA: TGTGCCAGTAGTATCCCAGGGCTCTATGGCTACACCTTC. Protein: CASSIPGLYGYTF. The full variable domain, in which reference TRBV19 and TRBJ1-2 provide the parts outside the CDR3, is DGGITQSPKYLFRKEGQNVTLSCEQNLNHDAMYWYRQDPGQGLRLIYYSQIVNDFQKGDIAEGYSVSREKKESFPLTVTSAQKNPTAFYLCASSIPGLYGYTFGSGTRLTVV.

DNA of the CDR3: TGCGCCAGCAGCCAAGACGGGGTACAGGGTATCTATGGCTACACCTTC. Translated, it gives CASSQDGVQGIYGYTF. The chain employs TRBV4-3 and TRBJ1-2, with D possibly matching TRBD1 (6 bases). The V and J ends lost 0 bases and 4 bases respectively, with 15 bases between them. The CDR3 covers 16 residues. Germline CDR1 reads LGHNA; CDR2 reads YSLEER.

This chain connects TRBV10-3 to TRBJ2-1; D not resolved. Trimming took 2 bases from V and 9 from J, leaving 8 bases between them. The CDR3 runs 12 residues. Germline V gene data show CDR1 as ENHRY and CDR2 as SYGVKD. The CDR3 protein is CAISERQAEQFF. CDR3 coding DNA: TGTGCCATCAGTGAGCGGCAGGCTGAGCAGTTCTTC.

The rearrangement uses TRBV11-2 and TRBJ2-7; tentative D call: TRBD1 (6 bases). The germline gives CDR1 SGHAT, CDR2 FQNNGV. CDR3 length: 17 residues. Trimming cost V 1 base and J 1 base, with 17 bases left between them. The CDR3 loop is CASSLVGDTRNSYEQYF. CDR3 in DNA: TGTGCCAGCAGCTTAGTAGGGGACACAAGGAATTCCTACGAGCAGTACTTC.

The chain uses TRBV27 and TRBJ1-2, with 8 bases fitting TRBD1. Germline CDR1 MNHEY, CDR2 SMNVEV (reference sequence). The CDR3 sequence is 17 residues long. V was clipped by 6 bases and J by 4 bases; unmatched bases: 16. CDR3 sequence (DNA): TGTGCCAGCAGCCTAGGGGGGACAGGAGGGTCGGGCTATGGCTACACCTTC. It translates to CASSLGGTGGSGYGYTF.

The rearrangement joins TRBV5-6 to TRBJ1-1; TRBD1 might be the D (5 bases). The germline CDR1 and CDR2 sequences are SGHDT and YYEEEE. Trimming stripped 4 bases from V and 1 base from J, with 8 bases between. This CDR3 has 13 amino acids. CDR3 sequence (DNA): TGTGCCAGCAGCGGCGGACAGAACACTGAAGCTTTCTTT. Protein: CASSGGQNTEAFF.

The chain is built from TRBV4-3 and TRBJ2-2; TRBD1 agrees at 10 bases. The V gene end was trimmed by 1 base and the J gene end by 8 bases; junction bases not matched to a gene: 4. This CDR3 region has 15 residues. Germline CDR1 LGHNA, CDR2 YSLEER. The CDR3 nucleotides read TGCGCCAGCAGCCAAGGTGGGACAGGGGCGGGGGAGCTGTTTTTT. Translation: CASSQGGTGAGELFF.